The clone carrying this TCR beta chain was seen many times. The germline V gene encodes CDR1 MNHEY and CDR2 SMNVEV (reference sequence). The CDR3 spans 16 residues. Trimming took off 0 bases at V and 8 bases at J, with 14 bases between the two ends. The sample is drawn from a study of patients and donors after allogeneic stem cell transplantation. TCRdb re-derived calls from the RT-PCR reads in MiXCR, one entry per CDR3 protein. Among 20,000 to 30,000 distinct CDR3 sequences listed, around 7.9% were seen once. The clonotype originates from a human donor who was either an allogeneic HSCT recipient or a stem cell or donor lymphocyte infusion donor (not recorded which). It is not recorded whose cells these are; they may come from a transplant donor. Sequencing input: blood, either unsorted or a sorted T cell fraction (not recorded which). The V gene is TRBV27, the J gene TRBJ1-6; D possibly corresponds to TRBD1 (5 bases). CDR3 coding DNA: TGTGCCAGCAGTTTATCGAATGCGGGAGGGGATTCACCCCTCCACTTT. This translates into CASSLSNAGGDSPLHF.